The entry below gives a single T cell receptor beta chain sequence along with its context. The antigen remains unidentified. This entry belongs to a study of persistence of HIV-infected CD4 T cells. Study-wide points: Degenerate expanded CDR3beta sequences were enriched among CMV- and Gag-responding cells. Bulk TCR data could not be restricted to HIV-1-infected CMV-responding cells. Proviral oligoclonality tracked with TCR oligoclonality within the same sorted cells.

CDR1 and CDR2 (germline): SQVTM, ANQGSEA. V was cut by 1 base and J by 4 bases, with 4 bases left in between. CDR3 size: 11 residues. An overlapping HIV-1 Gag peptide pool stimulated these cells at 0.95 to 1 ug/peptide/mL. Sorting selected CD4+ T cells upregulating both CD40 ligand and CD69. The libraries were made with immunoSEQ version 4 in survey mode. Clones were read by immunoSEQ multiplex PCR, and TCRdb kept only the in-frame ones, dropping some. The sample includes nearly 20,000 clones, roughly two thirds of them seen just once. V gene TRBV29-1 combines with J gene TRBJ1-2; no reliable D call. The TCR sequence derives from an adult woman with HIV who was CMV-seropositive. Sequenced here: CD4+ T cells sorted from PBMCs after 18-hour stimulation, sampled from a patient who received antiretroviral therapy. The CDR3 DNA reads as TGCAGCGTTGAAGCTTCCTATGGCTACACCTTC. Protein product: CSVEASYGYTF.